This TCR beta chain comes out of a study of control samples from healthy donors and cancer patients. CDR1 and CDR2 from the germline V gene are SGHAT and FQNNGV. J gave up 5 bases and V 5 bases, and 8 bases lay outside the gene matches. The CDR3 runs 14 residues. Data came from immunoSEQ multiplex PCR; TCRdb stores just in-frame clones and leaves some out. This table has approximately 52,000 clones, approximately 90% appearing once. The J gene is TRBJ1-2, the V gene TRBV11-2; 7 bases agree with TRBD1. The specimen sequenced was PBMCs. This clonotype originated in a man between 60 and 70 years old with head and neck cancer. The CDR3 DNA follows: TGTGCCAGCAGCCGGGACAGAGGGTTTTATGGCTACACCTTC. The encoded protein is CASSRDRGFYGYTF. The full variable domain, its missing parts supplied by reference TRBV11-2 and TRBJ1-2, is EAGVAQSPRYKIIEKRQSVAFWCNPISGHATLYWYQQILGQGPKLLIQFQNNGVVDDSQLPKDRFSAERLKGVDSTLKIQPAKLEDSAVYLCASSRDRGFYGYTFGSGTRLTVV.